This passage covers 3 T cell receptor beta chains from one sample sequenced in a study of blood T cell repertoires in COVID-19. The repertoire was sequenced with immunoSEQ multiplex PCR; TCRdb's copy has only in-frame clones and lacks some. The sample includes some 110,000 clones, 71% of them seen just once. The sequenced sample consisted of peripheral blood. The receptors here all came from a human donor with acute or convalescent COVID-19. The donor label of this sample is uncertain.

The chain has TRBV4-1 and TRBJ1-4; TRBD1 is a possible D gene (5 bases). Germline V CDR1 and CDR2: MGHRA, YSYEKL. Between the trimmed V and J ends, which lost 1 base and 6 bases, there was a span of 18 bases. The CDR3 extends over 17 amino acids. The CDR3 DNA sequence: TGCGCCAGCAGCCAAGTCGATATGGGGCTAATCCATGAAAAACTGTTTTTT. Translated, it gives CASSQVDMGLIHEKLFF.

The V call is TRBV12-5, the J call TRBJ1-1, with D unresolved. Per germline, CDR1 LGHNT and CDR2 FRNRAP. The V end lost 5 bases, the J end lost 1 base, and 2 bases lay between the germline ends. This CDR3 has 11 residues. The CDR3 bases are TGTGCTAGTGGTCGGAACACTGAAGCTTTCTTT. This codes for CASGRNTEAFF. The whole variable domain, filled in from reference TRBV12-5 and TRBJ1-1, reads DARVTQTPRHKVTEMGQEVTMRCQPILGHNTVFWYRQTMMQGLELLAYFRNRAPLDDSGMPKDRFSAEMPDATLATLKIQPSEPRDSAVYFCASGRNTEAFFGQGTRLTVV.

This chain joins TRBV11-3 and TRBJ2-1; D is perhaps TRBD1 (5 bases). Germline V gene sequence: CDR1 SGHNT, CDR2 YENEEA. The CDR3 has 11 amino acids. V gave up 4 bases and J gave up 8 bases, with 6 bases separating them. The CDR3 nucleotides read TGTGCCAGCAGCTGGGGCGATGAGCAGTTCTTC. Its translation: CASSWGDEQFF. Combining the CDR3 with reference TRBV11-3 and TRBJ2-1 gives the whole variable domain EAGVVQSPRYKIIEKKQPVAFWCNPISGHNTLYWYLQNLGQGPELLIRYENEEAVDDSQLPKDRFSAERLKGVDSTLKIQPAELGDSAVYLCASSWGDEQFFGPGTRLTVL.